A selection of T cell receptor beta chains follows, all from one sample in a study of T cells in Graves' hyperthyroidism and ophthalmopathy. TCRdb recomputed calls from the multiplex PCR reads with MiXCR, one row per CDR3 protein. The repertoire holds about 300,000 distinct CDR3 sequences, with approximately 14% as singletons. The source material was blood. The receptor set was obtained from a woman aged 40-49 years with Graves' hyperthyroidism. Each CDR3 is given with its conserved first and last residue. D genes are given only for firm matches. Clone size is stated in some rows and not others, as once, few, many or a class when expanded.

CDR3	DNA	D	size	V	J
CASSQDMANTEAFF	TGTGCCAGCAGCCAAGATATGGCCAACACTGAAGCTTTCTTT	-	many	TRBV3-1	TRBJ1-1
CASTPSDRPYGYTF	TGTGCCAGTACCCCTTCGGACCGACCCTATGGCTACACCTTC	-	few	TRBV19	TRBJ1-2
CASSPLTPKGSNQPQHF	TGTGCCAGCAGCCCATTGACTCCTAAGGGAAGCAATCAGCCCCAGCATTTT	-	few	TRBV7-9	TRBJ1-5
CASSPRAGIRTDTQYF	TGTGCCAGCAGCCCGAGAGCGGGAATTAGAACAGATACGCAGTATTTT	TRBD2	many	TRBV7-9	TRBJ2-3
CASSFNGETQYF	TGTGCCAGCTCTTTTAATGGAGAGACCCAGTACTTC	-	-	TRBV12-3/TRBV12-4	TRBJ2-5
CASRDTGLAGRYNEQFF	TGTGCCAGCAGAGATACGGGACTAGCGGGTCGGTACAATGAGCAGTTCTTC	TRBD2	many	TRBV28	TRBJ2-1
CSVEPSGDTGELFF	TGCAGCGTTGAACCGTCGGGGGACACCGGGGAGCTGTTTTTT	-	-	TRBV29-1	TRBJ2-2
CASSLTSPGELFF	TGTGCCAGCAGCTTGACTAGCCCCGGGGAGCTGTTTTTT	TRBD2	many	TRBV11-3	TRBJ2-2
CASSVSRDNYGYTF	TGTGCCAGCAGTGTGAGCCGGGACAACTATGGCTACACCTTC	-	-	TRBV12-3/TRBV12-4	TRBJ1-2
CASSQQKGQETQYF	TGTGCCAGCAGTCAACAGAAAGGTCAAGAGACCCAGTACTTC	-	many	TRBV28	TRBJ2-5
CASRESHLTTVYEQYF	TGTGCCAGCAGGGAATCCCACCTGACCACGGTCTACGAGCAGTACTTC	-	many	TRBV2	TRBJ2-7
CSASLGLGNQPQHF	TGCAGTGCTAGTTTAGGTTTGGGGAATCAGCCCCAGCATTTT	-	many	TRBV20-1	TRBJ1-5
CATAGPTVDTGELFF	TGTGCCACCGCAGGACCGACAGTAGACACCGGGGAGCTGTTTTTT	-	many	TRBV28	TRBJ2-2
CASSPQAETGELFF	TGCGCCAGCAGCCCCCAGGCGGAGACCGGGGAGCTGTTTTTT	-	few	TRBV5-1	TRBJ2-2
CASSGQGASYNEQFF	TGTGCCAGTAGTGGACAGGGGGCCTCCTACAATGAGCAGTTCTTC	TRBD1	many	TRBV19	TRBJ2-1
CAWSVGAPGELFF	TGTGCCTGGAGTGTAGGGGCTCCCGGGGAGCTGTTTTTT	-	many	TRBV30	TRBJ2-2
CSAPPGTDFYEQYF	TGCAGTGCTCCCCCCGGGACAGATTTTTACGAGCAGTACTTC	TRBD1	-	TRBV20-1	TRBJ2-7
CASSEQGGVGGEQFF	TGTGCCAGCAGTGAACAGGGGGGCGTTGGTGGTGAGCAGTTCTTC	-	many	TRBV6-1	TRBJ2-1
CASTLERRYGYTF	TGTGCCAGCACCCTGGAGAGGAGGTATGGCTACACCTTC	-	few	TRBV28	TRBJ1-2
CASTRGGFNTGELFF	TGTGCCAGCACCAGAGGGGGCTTTAACACCGGGGAGCTGTTTTTT	TRBD1	few	TRBV12-3/TRBV12-4	TRBJ2-2
CASSLMAGGYNEQFF	TGTGCCAGCAGTTTAATGGCGGGAGGATACAATGAGCAGTTCTTC	TRBD2	many	TRBV28	TRBJ2-1
CASSEYIGSFQAFF	TGTGCCAGCAGTGAATATATTGGTAGTTTCCAAGCTTTCTTT	-	-	TRBV25-1	TRBJ1-1
CASRPRHEASYEQYF	TGTGCCAGCAGACCCCGTCATGAGGCGTCCTACGAGCAGTACTTC	-	many	TRBV12-3/TRBV12-4	TRBJ2-7
CSASSAGAGLYEQYF	TGCAGTGCTAGTTCAGCGGGAGCGGGCCTCTACGAGCAGTACTTC	TRBD2	few	TRBV20-1	TRBJ2-7
CATSTDRAAGELFF	TGTGCCACCAGCACAGACAGGGCCGCCGGGGAGCTGTTTTTT	TRBD1	-	TRBV15	TRBJ2-2
CASRWTGGTDQPQHF	TGTGCCAGCAGGTGGACAGGGGGGACCGATCAGCCCCAGCATTTT	TRBD1	once	TRBV12-3/TRBV12-4	TRBJ1-5
CASSPRRPGREGRGTGELFF	TGTGCCAGCAGCCCCAGGCGCCCCGGGCGGGAGGGCCGAGGGACCGGGGAGCTGTTTTTT	TRBD2	few	TRBV7-3	TRBJ2-2
CSFIDTGSGGYTF	TGCAGCTTCATTGATACAGGGTCGGGTGGCTACACCTTC	-	many	TRBV20-1	TRBJ1-2